This TCR beta chain was captured by sequencing in a study of CXCR3-negative and CXCR3-positive naive CD8 T cells. Overall study context: The TRB read total, approximately 130 million, broke down to about 1.5 +/- 0.3 million reads per library. Findings and limits, study-wide: Cryopreserved PBMCs had partly decreased CXCR3 expression; fresh PBMCs were used in most assays.

Researchers prepared the TRB cDNA libraries using 5' RACE with UMI labels. TCRdb derives one entry per CDR3 protein from the 5' RACE reads, leaving out DNA. This repertoire includes about 26,000 distinct CDR3 sequences. Looked up from germline, CDR1 is SQVTM and CDR2 is ANQGSEA. The CDR3 is 16 residues long. Remarks on this clonotype: Its cognate antigen is unknown.

The sequence derives from a human donor in good health. Some clones in this sample may be carry-over from other donors' samples. J is TRBJ2-3 and V is TRBV29-1; the D gene TCRdb calls, TRBD2, cannot be checked with no DNA. The sample consisted of naive CXCR3- CD8+ T cells from blood. Subset indicated: CD45RO-CCR7+CD27+CD95- naive CD8+ T cells lacking CXCR3 (TNR3-). The chain's CDR3 is CSVDARLAGESDTQYF.